One and the same sample provided the 13 T cell receptor beta chains below, sequenced in a study of radiotherapy plus CTLA-4 blockade in lung cancer. Measured with immunoSEQ multiplex PCR; TCRdb has only the in-frame clones, and not every one. The data show tens of thousands of clones, 60% to 80% seen once. Source: peripheral blood, taken from a patient treated with radiotherapy plus ipilimumab. The origin of the receptors is a human donor with non-small cell lung cancer who had stable disease on radiotherapy plus ipilimumab.

The genes are TRBV18 and TRBJ2-5, with a tentative D call TRBD2 (6 bases). Germline CDR1 is KGHSH and CDR2 is LQKENI. The CDR3 length is 13 residues. Trimming removed 2 bases at V and 5 bases at J, with 9 bases between. Written as DNA, the CDR3 is TGTGCCAGCTCACCAGCTAGCGCGGAGACCCAGTACTTC. It yields the protein CASSPASAETQYF.

This chain uses TRBV28 with TRBJ2-3; possibly TRBD2 for D (6 bases). Per germline, CDR1 MDHEN and CDR2 SYDVKM. The CDR3 is made up of 14 amino acids. Trimming shortened V by 6 bases and J by 5 bases, and 15 bases separated the two germline ends. CDR3 nucleotides: TGTGCCAGCAGGGAGGGTGAGGAAGGAGATACGCAGTATTTT. Translated: CASREGEEGDTQYF.

CDR3 sequence (DNA): TGTGCCTGGAGTTGGGGGGGGATGGTTGGATCAGGTAGCAATCAGCCCCAGCATTTT. Translating gives CAWSWGGMVGSGSNQPQHF. The chain links TRBV30 to TRBJ1-5; possibly TRBD1 for D (5 bases). V lost 2 bases and J lost 0, with 23 bases in between. From germline, CDR1 is GTSNPN and CDR2 SVGIG (reference sequence). There are 19 residues in the CDR3.

Of note for this clone: Other DNA sequences within the sample encode an identical CDR3. CDR3 coding DNA: TGTGCCAGCAGCTTGCGCGCGGCGAACACCGGGGAGCTGTTTTTT. The encoded protein is CASSLRAANTGELFF. The chain has TRBV7-3 and TRBJ2-2, with D uncertain. Trimming removed 3 bases from V and 0 bases from J, with 8 bases in between. Germline assignment: CDR1 SGHTA and CDR2 FQGTGA. This CDR3 is 15 amino acids long.

In this sample, this clone turned up once. This chain uses TRBV7-9 with TRBJ2-2; 7 nucleotides align to TRBD2. Germline V lookup: CDR1 SEHNR, CDR2 FQNEAQ (reference sequence). Germline trimming cut 3 bases from V and 5 bases from J; bases unmatched to any gene: 6. CDR3 length: 15 residues. The CDR3 loop is CASSLGGEWTGELFF. The CDR3 DNA reads as TGTGCCAGCAGCTTGGGAGGGGAGTGGACCGGGGAGCTGTTTTTT.

This chain connects TRBV28 to TRBJ1-4; TRBD1 matches at 7 bases. V gave up 6 bases and J gave up 0 bases; unmatched junction bases: 10. The CDR3 runs 17 residues. Germline CDR1 reads MDHEN; CDR2 reads SYDVKM. CDR3 DNA sequence: TGTGCCAGCAGCCTCAGGGGGTCCTGGGCAACTAATGAAAAACTGTTTTTT. Encoded protein: CASSLRGSWATNEKLFF.

The CDR3 region is CASTPGVGLAYEQYF. Written as DNA, the CDR3 is TGTGCCAGTACCCCCGGGGTGGGTCTCGCATACGAGCAGTACTTC. The gene calls are TRBV19 and TRBJ2-7, with D perhaps matching TRBD2 (5 bases). Trimming pared 7 bases from V and 4 bases from J, leaving 20 bases between. Germline-derived CDR1 and CDR2 are LNHDA and SQIVND (reference sequence). The CDR3 has 15 residues.

The V call is TRBV7-2, the J call TRBJ1-3; TRBD1 agrees at 7 bases. The germline V gene encodes CDR1 SGHTA and CDR2 FQGNSA. The V and J ends lost 5 bases and 4 bases, in that order; junction bases with no gene match: 5. The CDR3 has 14 residues. CDR3 protein: CASSIDRVGNTIYF. The CDR3 nucleotides are TGTGCCAGCAGCATAGACAGGGTCGGAAACACCATATATTTT. The full variable domain, rest sourced from reference TRBV7-2 and TRBJ1-3, is GAGVSQSPSNKVTEKGKDVELRCDPISGHTALYWYRQSLGQGLEFLIYFQGNSAPDKSGLPSDRFSAERTGGSVSTLTIQRTQQEDSAVYLCASSIDRVGNTIYFGEGSWLTVV.

In this sample, this clone turned up a few times. This chain connects TRBV10-3 to TRBJ2-5, with 8 bases aligning to TRBD1. Germline-derived CDR1 and CDR2 are ENHRY and SYGVKD. The CDR3 loop spans 14 amino acids. V trimming: 3 bases; J trimming: 6 bases; junction bases outside the gene matches: 6. The CDR3 bases are TGTGCCATCAGTGATCAGGGGGCAAAAAAGACCCAGTACTTC. It translates to CAISDQGAKKTQYF.

The chain uses TRBV7-9 and TRBJ1-2, with 7 bases aligning to TRBD1. Germline lookup yields CDR1 SEHNR and CDR2 FQNEAQ (reference sequence). CDR3 length: 16 amino acids. The V gene end was trimmed by 4 bases and the J gene end by 1 base; junction bases not matched to a gene: 9. The CDR3 loop is CASSSLGTDYNYGYTF. The CDR3 DNA is TGTGCCAGCAGCTCGCTAGGGACAGATTATAACTATGGCTACACCTTC.

CDR3: CSVVVGSGISEAFF. The DNA of the CDR3 is TGCAGCGTTGTAGTGGGGTCAGGTATCTCTGAAGCTTTCTTT. This chain links TRBV29-1 with TRBJ1-1; D not resolved. V dropped 4 bases and J dropped 6 bases, with 18 bases sitting between them. Germline V gene data show CDR1 as SQVTM and CDR2 as ANQGSEA. The CDR3 has 14 amino acids.

This chain connects TRBV7-2 to TRBJ1-1; no reliable D call. V was trimmed by 2 bases and J by 2 bases, leaving 6 bases between them. The germline gives CDR1 SGHTA, CDR2 FQGNSA. The CDR3 loop spans 13 amino acids. CDR3 DNA: TGTGCCAGCAGCTTATCAGCTAACACTGAAGCTTTCTTT. Its protein product is CASSLSANTEAFF.

This clone has more than one count but fewer than ten. This chain links TRBV29-1 with TRBJ2-2, with unresolved D. With 7 bases removed from V and 2 bases from J, the gap between germline ends came to 8 bases. This CDR3 has 12 residues. The V gene's germline CDR1 is SQVTM and CDR2 ANQGSEA. The CDR3 nucleotides are TGCAGCGCCCGAATCAACACCGGGGAGCTGTTTTTT. Its translation: CSARINTGELFF.